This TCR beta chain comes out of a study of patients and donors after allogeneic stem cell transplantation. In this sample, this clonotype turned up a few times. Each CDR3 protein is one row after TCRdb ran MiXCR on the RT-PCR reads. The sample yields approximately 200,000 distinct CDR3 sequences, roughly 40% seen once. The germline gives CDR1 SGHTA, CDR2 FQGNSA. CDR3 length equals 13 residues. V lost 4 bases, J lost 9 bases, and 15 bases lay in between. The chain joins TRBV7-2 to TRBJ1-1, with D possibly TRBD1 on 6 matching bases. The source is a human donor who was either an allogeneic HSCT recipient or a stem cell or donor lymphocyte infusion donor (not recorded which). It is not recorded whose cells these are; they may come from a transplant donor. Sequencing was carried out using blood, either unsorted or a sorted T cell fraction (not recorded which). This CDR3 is CASSSAGTSKAFF. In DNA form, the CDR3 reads TGTGCCAGCAGCTCCGCCGGGACATCTAAAGCTTTCTTT.